Listed below are T cell receptor beta chains from one sample, sequenced in a study of shared clonotypes between healthy human individuals. Sequenced by immunoSEQ multiplex PCR; TCRdb stores in-frame clones only, minus some. The sample includes 1.5 million to 2.5 million clones, approximately 94% of them seen just once. Source material: naive CD8+ T cells sorted from blood. The receptors originated from a man aged 18 to 30 in good health. CDR3s include the opening cysteine and the closing phenylalanine or tryptophan. The order of the fields is D gene, J gene, clone size, V gene, CDR3 protein, CDR3 DNA. The D gene is left open where the match is weak. Rows give clone size only sometimes, using once, few, many, or a class for an expanded clone.

- TRBJ2-7 - TRBV30 CAWGLGLSYEQYF TGTGCCTGGGGCTTAGGACTGTCCTACGAGCAGTACTTC
- TRBJ1-1 - TRBV9 CASSEGPATEAFF TGTGCCAGCAGCGAGGGGCCGGCGACTGAAGCTTTCTTT
- TRBJ1-2 - TRBV5-1 CASSSTGANYGYTF TGCGCCAGCAGCAGTACAGGAGCTAACTATGGCTACACCTTC
- TRBJ2-7 - TRBV5-4 CASSPGGDYEQYF TGTGCCAGCAGCCCCGGTGGAGACTACGAGCAGTACTTC
- TRBJ2-7 - TRBV27 CASSPTGPSYEQYF TGTGCCAGCAGCCCGACGGGACCGTCCTACGAGCAGTACTTC
- TRBJ2-7 - TRBV27 CASSLSGGSGVYEQYF TGTGCCAGCAGTTTATCGGGGGGCTCAGGGGTTTACGAGCAGTACTTC
TRBD1 TRBJ1-5 - TRBV5-8 CASSLIGTENQPQHF TGTGCCAGCAGCTTGATAGGGACAGAAAATCAGCCCCAGCATTTT
- TRBJ2-5 - TRBV13 CASSLARVRAQYF TGTGCCAGCAGCTTAGCGAGGGTTAGGGCCCAGTACTTC
- TRBJ2-2 - TRBV4-1 CASSQVQALAGELFF TGCGCCAGCAGCCAAGTTCAGGCCCTGGCCGGGGAGCTGTTTTTT
TRBD2 TRBJ2-1 - TRBV6-5 CASSYSSGRAVNEQFF TGTGCCAGCAGTTACTCGTCCGGGAGGGCCGTTAATGAGCAGTTCTTC
- TRBJ2-1 - TRBV5-1 CASREDRGYNEQFF TGCGCCAGCAGAGAAGACAGAGGATACAATGAGCAGTTCTTC
- TRBJ2-2 once TRBV5-8 CASRPATVYGELFF TGTGCCAGCAGACCCGCCACGGTTTACGGGGAGCTGTTTTTT
- TRBJ2-6 - TRBV7-2 CASSPNLGGSGANVLTF TGTGCCAGCAGCCCCAACCTCGGAGGCTCTGGGGCCAACGTCCTGACTTTC
- TRBJ2-7 - TRBV5-4 CASSLEREQYF TGTGCCAGCAGCTTGGAGCGCGAGCAGTACTTC
- TRBJ2-7 once TRBV7-2 CASSLGRGGNEQYF TGTGCCAGCAGCTTAGGTCGAGGAGGGAACGAGCAGTACTTC
TRBD1 TRBJ1-1 - TRBV10-3 CAISELGQGANTEAFF TGTGCCATCAGTGAGCTTGGACAGGGGGCTAACACTGAAGCTTTCTTT
- TRBJ2-1 - TRBV4-3 CASSQDTLVGGRNEQFF TGCGCCAGCAGCCAAGATACCCTGGTCGGAGGGAGGAATGAGCAGTTCTTC
- TRBJ1-2 - TRBV5-1 CASSLAWEPNYGYTF TGCGCCAGCAGCTTGGCTTGGGAACCCAACTATGGCTACACCTTC
- TRBJ2-7 - TRBV6-1 CASSDLEGGNHYYEQYF TGTGCCAGCAGTGACCTCGAGGGTGGCAACCACTACTACGAGCAGTACTTC
TRBD1 TRBJ1-2 - TRBV27 CASSSTGGNGYTF TGTGCCAGCAGTTCTACAGGGGGCAATGGCTACACCTTC
- TRBJ2-5 - TRBV6-6 CASSYLGDLWAQYF TGTGCCAGCAGTTACCTAGGGGACCTCTGGGCCCAGTACTTC
- TRBJ1-5 - TRBV4-1 CASSQDSRGRQPQHF TGCGCCAGCAGCCAAGATAGTAGGGGTCGACAGCCCCAGCATTTT
- TRBJ2-5 - TRBV27 CASSPTGRYQETQYF TGTGCCAGCAGCCCTACCGGACGGTACCAAGAGACCCAGTACTTC
- TRBJ1-1 - TRBV4-1 CASSWWGQTNTEAFF TGCGCCAGCAGCTGGTGGGGCCAAACGAACACTGAAGCTTTCTTT
TRBD2 TRBJ2-2 - TRBV5-1 CASSLEREKVTGELFF TGCGCCAGCAGCTTGGAGCGGGAGAAAGTCACCGGGGAGCTGTTTTTT
TRBD2 TRBJ2-4 - TRBV7-8 CASSLAMASGGAELAKNIQYF TGTGCCAGCAGCTTAGCGATGGCTAGCGGGGGGGCTGAACTAGCCAAAAACATTCAGTACTTC
- TRBJ2-7 - TRBV10-3 CAISETETVTAYEQYF TGTGCCATCAGTGAGACGGAGACAGTGACCGCCTACGAGCAGTACTTC
TRBD1 TRBJ1-6 few TRBV10-3 CAISGEDRNSPLHF TGTGCCATCAGTGGGGAGGACAGGAATTCACCCCTCCACTTT
- TRBJ2-5 - TRBV27 CASSQGVGGEAQYF TGTGCCAGCAGCCAGGGGGTCGGGGGGGAGGCCCAGTACTTC
- TRBJ2-7 - TRBV5-5 CASSPDEFYEQYF TGTGCCAGCAGCCCGGACGAGTTCTACGAGCAGTACTTC
TRBD2 TRBJ2-2 - TRBV10-3 CAISEELAGSGELFF TGTGCCATCAGTGAAGAACTAGCGGGTTCCGGGGAGCTGTTTTTT
TRBD1 TRBJ1-3 - TRBV2 CASSEGTGVGNTIYF TGTGCCAGCAGTGAAGGGACAGGGGTTGGAAACACCATATATTTT
- TRBJ2-7 - TRBV7-9 CASSSGMGSGYEQYF TGTGCCAGCAGCTCAGGGATGGGTAGCGGATACGAGCAGTACTTC
- TRBJ2-7 - TRBV15 CATSRVSGDEQYF TGTGCCACCAGCAGAGTATCAGGCGACGAGCAGTACTTC
- TRBJ2-3 - TRBV25-1 CASSEYKLADTQYF TGTGCCAGCAGTGAATATAAGTTGGCAGATACGCAGTATTTT
- TRBJ1-5 once TRBV4-2 CASSQVIGGITQPQHF TGTGCCAGCAGCCAAGTAATCGGGGGGATAACTCAGCCCCAGCATTTT
- TRBJ1-1 - TRBV4-3 CASSRLTGNTEAFF TGCGCCAGCAGCCGGCTGACAGGGAACACTGAAGCTTTCTTT
- TRBJ2-5 - TRBV27 CASTSHPGATQETQYF TGTGCCAGCACTTCACACCCGGGCGCTACCCAAGAGACCCAGTACTTC
TRBD1 TRBJ1-1 - TRBV5-4 CASSSGTGKTEAFF TGTGCCAGCAGTTCCGGGACAGGGAAGACTGAAGCTTTCTTT
- TRBJ1-1 once TRBV12-5 CASGFGGGSTEAFF TGTGCTAGTGGTTTTGGGGGCGGTAGCACTGAAGCTTTCTTT
- TRBJ1-3 - TRBV27 CASSAAQGYTIYF TGTGCCAGCAGTGCGGCACAGGGTTACACCATATATTTT
TRBD1 TRBJ2-7 - TRBV27 CASSFGTGAHEQYF TGTGCCAGCAGTTTCGGGACAGGGGCCCACGAGCAGTACTTC
- TRBJ2-1 few TRBV9 CASSVGQSSYNEQFF TGTGCCAGCAGCGTAGGACAGAGCTCCTACAATGAGCAGTTCTTC
- TRBJ2-7 - TRBV27 CASRGRLDYEQYF TGTGCCAGCAGGGGACGACTTGACTACGAGCAGTACTTC
- TRBJ2-3 - TRBV9 CASSDSTDTQYF TGTGCCAGCAGCGATTCCACAGATACGCAGTATTTT
- TRBJ2-3 - TRBV28 CASSPDYTTDTQYF TGTGCCAGCAGTCCGGACTATACCACAGATACGCAGTATTTT
TRBD1 TRBJ1-6 once TRBV7-9 CASSLEGQGIPPLHF TGTGCCAGCAGCTTAGAGGGACAGGGGATCCCACCCCTCCACTTT
TRBD1 TRBJ2-7 - TRBV29-1 CSVEGGQGVYEQYF TGCAGCGTTGAGGGTGGACAGGGTGTATACGAGCAGTACTTC
TRBD1 TRBJ1-3 - TRBV9 CASSARQTGAGNTIYF TGTGCCAGCAGCGCTCGCCAGACAGGGGCCGGAAACACCATATATTTT
- TRBJ1-5 once TRBV27 CASSFWGQPQHF TGTGCCAGCAGTTTCTGGGGTCAGCCCCAGCATTTT
TRBD2 TRBJ2-5 - TRBV5-6 CASNVWREGRETQYF TGTGCCAGTAATGTCTGGCGGGAGGGTCGGGAGACCCAGTACTTC
- TRBJ2-1 - TRBV6-6 CASSYSERGEQFF TGTGCCAGCAGTTACTCCGAACGGGGTGAGCAGTTCTTC
TRBD1 TRBJ2-7 - TRBV27 CASSVQGAAYEQYF TGTGCCAGCAGTGTACAGGGGGCGGCCTACGAGCAGTACTTC
TRBD1 TRBJ2-7 once TRBV7-2 CASSLAGQGAYEQYF TGTGCCAGCAGCTTAGCGGGACAGGGGGCGTACGAGCAGTACTTC
- TRBJ2-7 - TRBV11-2 CASSLQGGGPYEQYF TGTGCCAGCAGCTTACAGGGGGGAGGGCCCTACGAGCAGTACTTC